Below, 25 T cell receptor beta chains from the same sample are listed, as sequenced in a study of T cells after yellow fever vaccination. TCRdb reprocessed the 5' RACE reads with MiXCR, giving one entry per CDR3 protein. The repertoire has approximately 300,000 distinct CDR3 sequences, about an eighth of them found once; the top ten carry 0.4% to 0.65%. This sample comprised CD4+ T cells sorted from PBMCs, obtained 45 days after the yellow fever booster vaccination. These receptors were taken from a man aged 25-45 years who received the YFV17D yellow fever vaccine.

CDR3 amino acids: CASSLAGTGGWDTQYF. As DNA, the CDR3 is TGCGCCAGCAGCTTGGCCGGGACAGGAGGTTGGGATACGCAGTATTTT. The gene calls are TRBV5-1 and TRBJ2-3, with 8 bases identical to TRBD1. The germline gives CDR1 SGHRS, CDR2 YFSETQ. The ends lost 0 bases at V and 6 bases at J; junction bases unmatched: 9. The CDR3 length is 16 residues.

This clonotype was detected only a few times. The chain has TRBV18 and TRBJ1-6; 9 nucleotides agree with TRBD1. Trimming removed 3 bases from V and 7 bases from J; junction bases left unmatched: 4. This CDR3 contains 15 residues. The germline V gene encodes CDR1 KGHSH and CDR2 LQKENI. CDR3 nucleotide sequence: TGTGCCAGCTCACCTGGGACAGGGCAAAATTCACCCCTCCACTTT. Its translation is CASSPGTGQNSPLHF.

The CDR3 spells CASSFKGANVLTF. In nucleotides, the CDR3 is TGTGCCAGCAGCTTCAAGGGGGCCAACGTCCTGACTTTC. The gene calls are TRBV7-2 and TRBJ2-6; D unresolved. The V and J ends lost 3 bases and 4 bases respectively, with 4 bases between them. The CDR3 is 13 residues long. The germline CDR1 and CDR2 sequences are SGHTA and FQGNSA.

This clonotype was detected a few times. The chain links TRBV5-5 to TRBJ2-1; 8 bases line up with TRBD1. The V segment lost 4 bases and the J segment 5 bases; nucleotides outside the gene matches: 5. CDR3 size: 14 residues. Germline CDR1 reads SGHKS; CDR2 reads YYEKEE (reference sequence). CDR3 coding DNA: TGTGCCAGCAGCGCGGACAGGGAAAACAATGAGCAGTTCTTC. Translation: CASSADRENNEQFF.

This clonotype occurred a few times. The chain joins TRBV12-3 or TRBV12-4 to TRBJ2-3; D is perhaps TRBD1 or TRBD2 (5 bases each). This CDR3 is 15 amino acids long. Between the trimmed V and J ends, which lost 5 bases and 1 base, there was a span of 13 bases. This chain's CDR3 is CASSPGASRTDTQYF. The CDR3 DNA is TGTGCCAGCAGTCCCGGGGCTTCGCGCACAGATACGCAGTATTTT.

This sequence joins TRBV20-1 and TRBJ1-4; D may be TRBD1 (5 bases). Germline V gives CDR1 DFQATT, CDR2 SNEGSKA (reference sequence). The V gene lost 6 bases and the J gene lost 4 bases, with 18 bases spanning the gap. This CDR3 has 15 amino acids. The CDR3 region is CSAKSPRDGNEKLFF. The CDR3 DNA is TGCAGTGCCAAATCTCCCCGGGACGGTAATGAAAAACTGTTTTTT.

The rearrangement links TRBV6-4 to TRBJ2-5; D is perhaps TRBD1 (5 bases). The germline V gene encodes CDR1 MRHNA and CDR2 SNTAGT. This CDR3 is built from 12 residues. Trimming pared 6 bases from V and 2 bases from J, leaving 7 bases between. The chain's CDR3 is CASRTEQETQYF. The CDR3 coding sequence is TGTGCCAGCAGGACAGAACAAGAGACCCAGTACTTC.

The chain joins TRBV7-8 to TRBJ2-1; the D gene is possibly TRBD1 (5 bases). The germline CDR1 and CDR2 sequences are SGHVS and FQNEAQ. V shed 4 bases and J shed 4 bases, with 17 bases lying between them. There are 16 residues in the CDR3. This CDR3 is CASSSGLLRLYNEQFF. CDR3 in DNA: TGTGCCAGCAGCTCAGGGTTATTACGCCTATACAATGAGCAGTTCTTC. Full variable domain (remainder filled in from reference TRBV7-8 and TRBJ2-1): GAGVSQSPRYKVAKRGQDVALRCDPISGHVSLFWYQQALGQGPEFLTYFQNEAQLDKSGLPSDRFFAERPEGSVSTLKIQRTQQEDSAVYLCASSSGLLRLYNEQFFGPGTRLTVL.

This clonotype was detected many times. Relative to the germline gene, one junction end is altered; a read error may explain this. This chain links TRBV5-1 with TRBJ2-1; the D is unclear. The germline V gene has CDR1 SGHRS and CDR2 YFSETQ. This CDR3 comprises 11 residues. In nucleotides, the CDR3 is TGTGCCAGCAGTTTTGACAATGAGCAGTTCTTC. As protein: CASSFDNEQFF. The variable domain in full, completed from reference TRBV5-1 and TRBJ2-1, reads KAGVTQTPRYLIKTRGQQVTLSCSPISGHRSVSWYQQTPGQGLQFLFEYFSETQRNKGNFPGRFSGRQFSNSRSEMNVSTLELGDSALYLCASSFDNEQFFGPGTRLTVL.

This clonotype was recorded many times. V is TRBV7-2 and J is TRBJ2-3; no definite D call. V was clipped by 5 bases and J by 2 bases, with 14 bases between them. This CDR3 has 15 residues. Germline CDR1 and CDR2: SGHTA and FQGNSA. The CDR3 here is CASSLAKTYTDTQYF. CDR3 DNA: TGTGCCAGCAGCCTCGCGAAAACCTACACAGATACGCAGTATTTT.

This clonotype has more than one count but fewer than ten. This rearrangement joins TRBV5-8 to TRBJ2-2; the D gene is possibly TRBD1 (5 bases). V was shortened by 3 bases and J by 1 base, with 10 bases between the two germline ends. From germline, CDR1 is SGHTS and CDR2 YDEGEE. CDR3 size: 15 residues. DNA for the CDR3: TGTGCCAGCAGCTGGATGACAGTGAACACCGGGGAGCTGTTTTTT. Encoded protein: CASSWMTVNTGELFF.

The chain combines TRBV6-5 with TRBJ2-7, with D possibly being TRBD2 (6 bases). The V gene's germline CDR1 is MNHEY and CDR2 SVGAGI. The V end lost 0 bases, the J end lost 0 bases, and 12 bases lay between the germline ends. The CDR3 totals 16 residues. As DNA, the CDR3 is TGTGCCAGCAGTTACTCCATCGCGGGGTACTCCTACGAGCAGTACTTC. It is translated as CASSYSIAGYSYEQYF.

The J gene is TRBJ2-1, the V gene TRBV9; possibly TRBD1 for D (6 bases). V lost 2 bases to trimming and J lost 4 bases, with 10 bases between them. Germline-derived CDR1 and CDR2 are SGDLS and YYNGEE. The CDR3 loop spans 14 amino acids. The CDR3 spells CASSVRTAYNEQFF. As DNA, the CDR3 is TGTGCCAGCAGCGTCCGGACAGCGTACAATGAGCAGTTCTTC. Complete variable domain (other parts from reference TRBV9 and TRBJ2-1): DSGVTQTPKHLITATGQRVTLRCSPRSGDLSVYWYQQSLDQGLQFLIQYYNGEERAKGNILERFSAQQFPDLHSELNLSSLELGDSALYFCASSVRTAYNEQFFGPGTRLTVL.

This clonotype has only a few counts. The chain employs TRBV7-2 and TRBJ2-2; a possible D gene is TRBD2 (6 bases). CDR3 size: 15 residues. V dropped 0 bases and J dropped 1 base, with 6 bases sitting between them. Germline V gene sequence: CDR1 SGHTA, CDR2 FQGNSA. CDR3 amino acids: CASSLAGGNTGELFF. The CDR3, as DNA: TGTGCCAGCAGCTTAGCGGGAGGGAACACCGGGGAGCTGTTTTTT.

This clonotype appeared a few times. This chain connects TRBV5-1 to TRBJ2-2; 8 nucleotides match TRBD1. CDR1 SGHRS and CDR2 YFSETQ come from the germline V gene. The V gene end was trimmed by 2 bases and the J gene end by 5 bases; junction bases not matched to a gene: 5. CDR3 length: 15 amino acids. DNA for the CDR3: TGCGCCAGCAGCTTCGGACAGGGTGTAACCGGGGAGCTGTTTTTT. The encoded protein is CASSFGQGVTGELFF.

V usage is TRBV20-1 and J usage is TRBJ1-1; D possibly corresponds to TRBD1 (5 bases). Trimming took 6 bases from V and 4 from J, leaving 18 bases between them. Per the germline V gene, CDR1 is DFQATT and CDR2 is SNEGSKA (reference sequence). The CDR3 is 14 amino acids. The CDR3, as DNA: TGCAGTGCCGCGCACGGGACCGAGAGCACTGAAGCTTTCTTT. Protein product: CSAAHGTESTEAFF.

CDR3: CASRAWTGAKETQYF. CDR3 in DNA: TGTGCCAGCAGAGCCTGGACAGGGGCGAAAGAGACCCAGTACTTC. The chain is built from TRBV5-4 and TRBJ2-5; 9 bases are shared with TRBD1. The CDR3 is 15 residues long. V gave up 5 bases and J gave up 3 bases; unmatched junction bases: 8. Germline CDR1 reads SGHNT; CDR2 reads YYREEE (reference sequence).

The gene calls are TRBV20-1 and TRBJ2-7, with D perhaps assigned TRBD1 or TRBD2 (5 bases each). Germline loops: CDR1 DFQATT, CDR2 SNEGSKA (reference sequence). The V end lost 3 bases, the J end lost 7 bases, and 10 bases lay between the germline ends. CDR3 size: 11 residues. CDR3 in amino acids: CSARGTGEQYF. The CDR3 region has the DNA TGCAGTGCTAGGGGGACGGGGGAGCAGTACTTC.

The chain employs TRBV2 and TRBJ2-7; the D gene is possibly TRBD1 (7 bases). The CDR3 is made up of 17 amino acids. CDR1 is SNHLY and CDR2 is FYNNEI in the germline V gene. Trimming stripped 8 bases from V and 5 bases from J, with 28 bases between. The CDR3 protein is CASARGAGGRSRDEQYF. The CDR3 DNA follows: TGTGCCAGCGCTCGCGGGGCAGGGGGTAGAAGCCGCGACGAGCAGTACTTC.

This chain joins TRBV4-3 and TRBJ2-7; D ambiguous. Trimming left V 0 bases short and J 5 bases short, with 14 bases between. CDR3 length equals 15 residues. Per germline, CDR1 LGHNA and CDR2 YSLEER. CDR3 bases: TGCGCCAGCAGCCAAGAACTACGGACCCTCGACGAGCAGTACTTC. Residues: CASSQELRTLDEQYF.

There are a few counts of this clonotype. The chain couples TRBV7-6 to TRBJ2-1; 11 nucleotides line up with TRBD2. With 5 bases clipped from V and 8 bases from J, the junction kept 8 bases outside the gene matches. CDR1 is SGHVS and CDR2 is FNYEAQ in the germline V gene. The CDR3 has 15 residues. Written as DNA, the CDR3 is TGTGCCAGCAGCGCAGGACTAGCGGGTAGAGATGAGCAGTTCTTC. This sequence encodes CASSAGLAGRDEQFF.

The table lists this clonotype with a few counts. The chain is built from TRBV4-3 and TRBJ2-3; TRBD1 agrees at 7 bases. CDR1 LGHNA and CDR2 YSLEER come from the germline V gene. With V trimmed by 3 bases and J by 1 base, 4 bases remained unmatched. The CDR3 consists of 15 residues. The CDR3, as DNA: TGCGCCAGCAGCCAGACCGACAGGGGCACAGATACGCAGTATTTT. It translates to CASSQTDRGTDTQYF.

The V gene is TRBV12-3 or TRBV12-4, the J gene TRBJ2-2; 9 bases fit TRBD1. The J segment lost 4 bases and the V segment lost 4 bases, leaving 4 bases of the junction unmatched. The CDR3 spans 15 residues. The CDR3 DNA follows: TGTGCCAGCAGTTCGGGACAGGGCTTCACCGGGGAGCTGTTTTTT. Its translation: CASSSGQGFTGELFF.

This chain links TRBV5-1 with TRBJ2-7; 9 nucleotides align to TRBD2. The ends lost 1 base at V and 6 bases at J; junction bases unmatched: 5. The CDR3 has 14 residues. Germline V lookup: CDR1 SGHRS, CDR2 YFSETQ. CDR3 sequence reads: CASSLSAGGGEQYF. Written as DNA, the CDR3 is TGCGCCAGCAGCTTGTCAGCGGGAGGCGGCGAGCAGTACTTC.

This sequence joins TRBV6-2 or TRBV6-3 and TRBJ2-7; either TRBD1 or TRBD2 may supply D (5 bases each). Trimming shortened V by 5 bases and J by 3 bases, and 14 bases separated the two germline ends. Germline assignment: CDR1 MNHEY and CDR2 SVGEGT. This CDR3 spans 14 amino acids. DNA of the CDR3: TGTGCCAGCAGTCACCCAAAGGGACGCTACGAGCAGTACTTC. The encoded protein is CASSHPKGRYEQYF.